This T cell receptor (beta chain) was found in a study of blood T cell repertoires in COVID-19. Clones were sequenced by immunoSEQ multiplex PCR, and TCRdb holds only the in-frame ones, with some missing. The sample shows more than 150,000 clones, 70% to 80% of them seen only once. The V gene lost 3 bases and the J gene lost 1 base, with 10 bases spanning the gap. Looked up from germline, CDR1 is SGHDT and CDR2 is YYEEEE. This CDR3 contains 14 residues. This chain connects TRBV5-6 to TRBJ1-2; unclear D gene. The sample was PBMCs or T cells enriched from blood (not recorded which). This receptor was taken from a man in his sixties who had been exposed to COVID-19. CDR3 coding DNA: TGTGCCAGCAGCTCCGGCCGGGGTAACTATGGCTACACCTTC. This encodes CASSSGRGNYGYTF.